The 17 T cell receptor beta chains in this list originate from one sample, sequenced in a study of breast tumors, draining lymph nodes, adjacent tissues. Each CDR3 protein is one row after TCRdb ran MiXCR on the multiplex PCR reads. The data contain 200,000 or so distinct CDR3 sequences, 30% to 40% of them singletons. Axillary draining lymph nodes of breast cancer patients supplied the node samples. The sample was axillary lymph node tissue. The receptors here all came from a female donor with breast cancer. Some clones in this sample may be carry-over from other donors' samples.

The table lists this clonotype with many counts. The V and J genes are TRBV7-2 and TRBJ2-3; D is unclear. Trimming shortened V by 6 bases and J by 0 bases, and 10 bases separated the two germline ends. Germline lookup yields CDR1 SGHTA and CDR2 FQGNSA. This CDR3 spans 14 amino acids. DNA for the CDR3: TGTGCCAGCAGTCTTTGGGATAGCACAGATACGCAGTATTTT. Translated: CASSLWDSTDTQYF.

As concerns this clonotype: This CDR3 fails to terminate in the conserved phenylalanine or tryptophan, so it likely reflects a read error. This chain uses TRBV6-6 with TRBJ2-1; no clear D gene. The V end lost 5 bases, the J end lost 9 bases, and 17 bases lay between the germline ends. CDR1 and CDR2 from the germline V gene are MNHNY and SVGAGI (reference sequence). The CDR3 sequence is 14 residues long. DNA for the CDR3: TGTGCCAGCAGTCACCCCGACCCCATTATTGAGCAGTTCCTC. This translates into CASSHPDPIIEQFL.

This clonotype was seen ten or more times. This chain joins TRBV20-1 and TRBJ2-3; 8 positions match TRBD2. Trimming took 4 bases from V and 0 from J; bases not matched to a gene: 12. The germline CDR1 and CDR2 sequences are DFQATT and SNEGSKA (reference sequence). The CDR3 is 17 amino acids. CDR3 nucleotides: TGCAGTGCTACCAGCGGGGGAGTTTTTGTGAGCACAGATACGCAGTATTTT. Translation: CSATSGGVFVSTDTQYF.

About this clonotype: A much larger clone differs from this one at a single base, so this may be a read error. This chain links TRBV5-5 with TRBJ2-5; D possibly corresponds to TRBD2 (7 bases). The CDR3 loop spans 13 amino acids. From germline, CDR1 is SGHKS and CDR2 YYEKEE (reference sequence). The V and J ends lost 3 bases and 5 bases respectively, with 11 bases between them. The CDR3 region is CASSWGGAETQYF. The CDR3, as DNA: TGTGCCAGCAGCTGGGGGGGCGCCGAGACCCAGTACTTC.

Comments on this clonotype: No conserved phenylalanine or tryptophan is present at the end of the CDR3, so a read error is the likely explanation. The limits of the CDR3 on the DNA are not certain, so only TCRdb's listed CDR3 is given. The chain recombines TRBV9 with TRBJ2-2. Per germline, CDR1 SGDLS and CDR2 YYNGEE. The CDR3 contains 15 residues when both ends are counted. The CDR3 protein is CASSVVQANTGERMS.

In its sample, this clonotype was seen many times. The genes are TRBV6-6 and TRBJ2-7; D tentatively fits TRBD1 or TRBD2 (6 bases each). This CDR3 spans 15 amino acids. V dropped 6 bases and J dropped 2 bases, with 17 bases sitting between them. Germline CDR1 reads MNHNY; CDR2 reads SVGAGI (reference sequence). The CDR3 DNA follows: TGTGCCAGCAGGGGGGGCGTGGGGTCCACCTACGAGCAGTACTTC. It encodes CASRGGVGSTYEQYF.

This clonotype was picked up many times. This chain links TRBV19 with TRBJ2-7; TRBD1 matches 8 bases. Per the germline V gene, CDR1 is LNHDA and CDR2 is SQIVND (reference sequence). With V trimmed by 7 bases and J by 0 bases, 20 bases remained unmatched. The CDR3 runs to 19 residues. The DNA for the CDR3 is TGTGCCAGTACAAAGTCAGGGGGCCGCTATTCTACCTCCTCCTACGAGCAGTACTTC. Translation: CASTKSGGRYSTSSYEQYF.

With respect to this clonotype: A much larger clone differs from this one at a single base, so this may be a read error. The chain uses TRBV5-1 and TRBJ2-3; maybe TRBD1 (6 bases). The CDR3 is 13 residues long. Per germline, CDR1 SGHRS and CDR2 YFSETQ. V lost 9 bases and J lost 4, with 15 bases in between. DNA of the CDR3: TGCGCCAACGGATCTGGGGGCGCAGATACGCAGTATTTT. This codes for CANGSGGADTQYF. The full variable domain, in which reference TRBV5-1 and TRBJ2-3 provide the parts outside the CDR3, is KAGVTQTPRYLIKTRGQQVTLSCSPISGHRSVSWYQQTPGQGLQFLFEYFSETQRNKGNFPGRFSGRQFSNSRSEMNVSTLELGDSALYLCANGSGGADTQYFGPGTRLTVL.

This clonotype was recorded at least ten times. CDR3 nucleotide sequence: TGTGCCAGCAACCCCACAGGGCCCTCCTATAATTCACCCCTCCACTTT. Translating it yields CASNPTGPSYNSPLHF. V usage is TRBV6-5 and J usage is TRBJ1-6, with a weak D call TRBD1 (6 bases). Per the germline V gene, CDR1 is MNHEY and CDR2 is SVGAGI. Trimming left V 7 bases short and J 0 bases short, with 13 bases between. CDR3 length: 16 residues.

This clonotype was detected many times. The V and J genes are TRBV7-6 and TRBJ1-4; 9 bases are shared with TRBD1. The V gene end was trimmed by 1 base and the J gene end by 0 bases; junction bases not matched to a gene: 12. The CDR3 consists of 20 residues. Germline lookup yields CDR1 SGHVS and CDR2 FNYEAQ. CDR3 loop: CASSLVPGQGKVSTNEKLFF. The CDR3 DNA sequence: TGTGCCAGCAGCTTAGTGCCGGGACAGGGCAAAGTCTCAACTAATGAAAAACTGTTTTTT.

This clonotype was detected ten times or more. The CDR3 loop is CASSEYLSTDTQYF. In nucleotides, the CDR3 is TGTGCCAGCAGTGAGTACCTTTCCACAGATACGCAGTATTTT. The V and J genes are TRBV2 and TRBJ2-3; D gene ambiguous. This CDR3 is 14 amino acids long. CDR1 and CDR2 from the germline V gene are SNHLY and FYNNEI. V gave up 3 bases and J gave up 2 bases, with 9 bases separating them.

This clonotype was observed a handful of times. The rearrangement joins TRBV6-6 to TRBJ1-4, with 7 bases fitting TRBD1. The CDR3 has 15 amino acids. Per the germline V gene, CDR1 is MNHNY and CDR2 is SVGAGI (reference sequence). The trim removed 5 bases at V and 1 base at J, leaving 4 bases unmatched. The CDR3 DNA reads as TGTGCCAGCAGTCCCTACAGGGGAACTAATGAAAAACTGTTTTTT. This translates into CASSPYRGTNEKLFF.

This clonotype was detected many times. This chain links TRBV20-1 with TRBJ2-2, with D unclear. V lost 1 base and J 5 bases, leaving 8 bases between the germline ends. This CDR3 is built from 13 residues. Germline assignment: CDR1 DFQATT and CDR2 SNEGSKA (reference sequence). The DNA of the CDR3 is TGCAGTGCTAGAGTTTTAGTGACCGGGGAGCTGTTTTTT. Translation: CSARVLVTGELFF.

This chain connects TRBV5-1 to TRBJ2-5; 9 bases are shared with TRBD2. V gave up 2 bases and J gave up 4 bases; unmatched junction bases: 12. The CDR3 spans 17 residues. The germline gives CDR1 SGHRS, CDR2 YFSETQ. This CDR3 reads CASSFRQGLAFGETQYF. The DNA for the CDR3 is TGCGCCAGCAGCTTTCGTCAGGGACTAGCCTTCGGAGAGACCCAGTACTTC.

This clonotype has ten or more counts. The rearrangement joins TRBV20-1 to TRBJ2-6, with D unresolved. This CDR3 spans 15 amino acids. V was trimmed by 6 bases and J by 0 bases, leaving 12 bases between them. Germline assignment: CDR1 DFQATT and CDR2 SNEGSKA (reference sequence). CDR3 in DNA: TGCAGTGCCATCCCGCCGGGCTCTGGGGCCAACGTCCTGACTTTC. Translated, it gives CSAIPPGSGANVLTF.

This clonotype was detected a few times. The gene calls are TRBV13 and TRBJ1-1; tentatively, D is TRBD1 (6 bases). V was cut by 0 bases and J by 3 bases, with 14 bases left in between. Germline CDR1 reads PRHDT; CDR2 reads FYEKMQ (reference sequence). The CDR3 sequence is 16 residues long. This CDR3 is CASSLGLSGADTEAFF. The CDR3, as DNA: TGTGCCAGCAGCTTAGGCCTATCAGGGGCCGACACTGAAGCTTTCTTT.

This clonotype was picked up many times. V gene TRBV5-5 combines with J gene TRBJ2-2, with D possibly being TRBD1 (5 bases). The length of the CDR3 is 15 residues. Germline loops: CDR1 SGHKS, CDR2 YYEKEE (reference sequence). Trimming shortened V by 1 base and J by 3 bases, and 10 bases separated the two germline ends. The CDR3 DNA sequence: TGTGCCAGCAGCTTGCAGGCAGGGTACACCGGGGAGCTGTTTTTT. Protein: CASSLQAGYTGELFF.